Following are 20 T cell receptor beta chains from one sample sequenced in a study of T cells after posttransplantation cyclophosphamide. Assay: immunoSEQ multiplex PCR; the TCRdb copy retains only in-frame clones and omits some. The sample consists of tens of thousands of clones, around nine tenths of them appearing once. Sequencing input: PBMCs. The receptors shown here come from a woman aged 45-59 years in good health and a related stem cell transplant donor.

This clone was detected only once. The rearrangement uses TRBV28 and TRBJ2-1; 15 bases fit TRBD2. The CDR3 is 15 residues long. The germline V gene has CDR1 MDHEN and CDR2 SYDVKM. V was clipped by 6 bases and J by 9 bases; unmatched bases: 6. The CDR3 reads CASRAGLAGGGEQFF. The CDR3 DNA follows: TGTGCCAGCAGGGCGGGACTAGCGGGAGGCGGTGAGCAGTTCTTC.

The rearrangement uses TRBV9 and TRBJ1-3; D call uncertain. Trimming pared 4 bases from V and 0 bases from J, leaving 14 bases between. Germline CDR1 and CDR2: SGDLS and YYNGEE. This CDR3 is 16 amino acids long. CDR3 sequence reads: CASSPPSQASGNTIYF. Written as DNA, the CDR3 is TGTGCCAGCAGCCCCCCAAGTCAGGCCTCTGGAAACACCATATATTTT.

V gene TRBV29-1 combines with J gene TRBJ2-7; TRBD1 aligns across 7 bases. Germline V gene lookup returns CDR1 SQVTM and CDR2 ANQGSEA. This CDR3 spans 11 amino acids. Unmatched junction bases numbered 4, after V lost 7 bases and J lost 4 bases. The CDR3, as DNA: TGCAGCGCACGACAGGGATACGAGCAGTACTTC. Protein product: CSARQGYEQYF.

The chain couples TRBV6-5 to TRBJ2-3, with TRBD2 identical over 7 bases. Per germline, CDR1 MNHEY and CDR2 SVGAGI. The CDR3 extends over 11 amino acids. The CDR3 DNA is TGTACTCGGGGGGGCACAGATACGCAGTATTTT. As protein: CTRGGTDTQYF.

The CDR3 spells CASNTGTNNEQFF. The CDR3 bases are TGTGCCAGCAACACCGGGACAAACAATGAGCAGTTCTTC. The V call is TRBV6-5, the J call TRBJ2-1, with D possibly being TRBD1 (6 bases). Germline V lookup: CDR1 MNHEY, CDR2 SVGAGI. The CDR3 consists of 13 residues. V was shortened by 7 bases and J by 5 bases, with 12 bases between the two germline ends.

CDR3: CANSQGFDTEAFF. The CDR3, as DNA: TGTGCCAACTCACAGGGTTTCGACACTGAAGCTTTCTTT. J is TRBJ1-1 and V is TRBV2; the D gene is possibly TRBD1 (6 bases). The length of the CDR3 is 13 residues. CDR1 and CDR2 from the germline V gene are SNHLY and FYNNEI. V was shortened by 10 bases and J by 3 bases, with 15 bases between the two germline ends.

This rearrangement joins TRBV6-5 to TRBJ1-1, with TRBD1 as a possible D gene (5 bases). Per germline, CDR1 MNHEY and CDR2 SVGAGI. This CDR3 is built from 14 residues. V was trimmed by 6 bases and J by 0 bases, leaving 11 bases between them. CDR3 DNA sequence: TGTGCCAGCAGCCACAGGAGCATGAACACTGAAGCTTTCTTT. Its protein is CASSHRSMNTEAFF.

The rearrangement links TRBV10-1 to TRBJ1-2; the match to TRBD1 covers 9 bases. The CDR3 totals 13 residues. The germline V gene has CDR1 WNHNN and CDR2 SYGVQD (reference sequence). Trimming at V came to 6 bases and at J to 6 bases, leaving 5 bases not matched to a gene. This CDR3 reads CASSQDRGNGYTF. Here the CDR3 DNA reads TGCGCCAGCAGCCAGGACAGGGGAAATGGCTACACCTTC.

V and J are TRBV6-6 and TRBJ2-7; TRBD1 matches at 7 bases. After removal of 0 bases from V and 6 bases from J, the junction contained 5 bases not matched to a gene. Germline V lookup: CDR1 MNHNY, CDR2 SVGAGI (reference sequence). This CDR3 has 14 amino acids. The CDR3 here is CASSYSTAGGEQYF. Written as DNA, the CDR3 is TGTGCCAGCAGTTACTCCACTGCAGGGGGCGAGCAGTACTTC.

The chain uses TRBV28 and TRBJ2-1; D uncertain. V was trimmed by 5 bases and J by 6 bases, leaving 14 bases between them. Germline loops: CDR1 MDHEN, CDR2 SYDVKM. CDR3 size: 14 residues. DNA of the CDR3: TGTGCCAGCAGTCCTTCCCACAGTATCAATGAGCAGTTCTTC. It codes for CASSPSHSINEQFF.

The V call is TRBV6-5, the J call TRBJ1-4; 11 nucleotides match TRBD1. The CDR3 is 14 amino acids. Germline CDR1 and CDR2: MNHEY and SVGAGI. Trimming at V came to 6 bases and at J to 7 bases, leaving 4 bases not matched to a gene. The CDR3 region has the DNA TGTGCCAGCAGCCAGGACAGGGGGCGTGAAAAACTGTTTTTT. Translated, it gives CASSQDRGREKLFF.

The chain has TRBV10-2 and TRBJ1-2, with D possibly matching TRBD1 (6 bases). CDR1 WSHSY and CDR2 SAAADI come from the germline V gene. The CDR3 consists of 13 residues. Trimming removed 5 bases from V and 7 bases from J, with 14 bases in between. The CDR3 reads CASSKGGDGGYTF. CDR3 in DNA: TGCGCCAGCAGTAAAGGGGGTGACGGTGGCTACACCTTC.

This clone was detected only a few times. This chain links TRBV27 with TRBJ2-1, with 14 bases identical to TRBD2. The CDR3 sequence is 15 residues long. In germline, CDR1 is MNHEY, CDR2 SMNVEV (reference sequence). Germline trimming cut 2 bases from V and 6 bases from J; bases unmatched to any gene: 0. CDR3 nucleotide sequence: TGTGCCAGCAGTTTAGGGACTAGCGGGGGCAATGAGCAGTTCTTC. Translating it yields CASSLGTSGGNEQFF.

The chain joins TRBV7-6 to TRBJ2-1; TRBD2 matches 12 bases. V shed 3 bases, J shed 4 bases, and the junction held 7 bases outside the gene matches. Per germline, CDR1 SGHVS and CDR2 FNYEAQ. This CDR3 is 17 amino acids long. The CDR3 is CASSFGLAGNAYNEQFF. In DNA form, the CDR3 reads TGTGCCAGCAGCTTCGGACTAGCGGGGAATGCATACAATGAGCAGTTCTTC.

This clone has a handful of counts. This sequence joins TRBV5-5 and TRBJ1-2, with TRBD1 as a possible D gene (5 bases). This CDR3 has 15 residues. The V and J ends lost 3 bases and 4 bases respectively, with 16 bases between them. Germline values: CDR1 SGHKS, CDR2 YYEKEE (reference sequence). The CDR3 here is CASSSPQRGGYGYTF. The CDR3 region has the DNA TGTGCCAGCAGCTCGCCCCAAAGGGGTGGCTATGGCTACACCTTC.

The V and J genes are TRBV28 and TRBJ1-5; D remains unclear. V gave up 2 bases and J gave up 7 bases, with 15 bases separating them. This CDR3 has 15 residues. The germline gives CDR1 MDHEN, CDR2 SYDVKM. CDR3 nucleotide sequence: TGTGCCAGCAGTTTAGAGAAACAGCTCCAACAGCCCCAGCATTTT. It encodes CASSLEKQLQQPQHF.

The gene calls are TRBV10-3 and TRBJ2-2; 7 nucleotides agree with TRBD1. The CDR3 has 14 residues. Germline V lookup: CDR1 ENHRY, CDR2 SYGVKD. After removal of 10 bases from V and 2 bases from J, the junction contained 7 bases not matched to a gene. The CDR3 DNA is TGTGCCACCCATCGGGACAGCAACACCGGGGAGCTGTTTTTT. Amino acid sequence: CATHRDSNTGELFF.

CDR3: CASSPGGLNYNEQFF. In nucleotides, the CDR3 is TGTGCCAGCTCACCGGGGGGACTTAACTACAATGAGCAGTTCTTC. This chain uses TRBV18 with TRBJ2-1, with D possibly matching TRBD2 (6 bases). Trimming took 3 bases from V and 3 from J, leaving 12 bases between them. This CDR3 comprises 15 residues. CDR1 is KGHSH, CDR2 LQKENI, per germline. Full variable domain (outside the CDR3, taken from reference TRBV18 and TRBJ2-1): NAGVMQNPRHLVRRRGQEARLRCSPMKGHSHVYWYRQLPEEGLKFMVYLQKENIIDESGMPKERFSAEFPKEGPSILRIQQVVRGDSAAYFCASSPGGLNYNEQFFGPGTRLTVL.

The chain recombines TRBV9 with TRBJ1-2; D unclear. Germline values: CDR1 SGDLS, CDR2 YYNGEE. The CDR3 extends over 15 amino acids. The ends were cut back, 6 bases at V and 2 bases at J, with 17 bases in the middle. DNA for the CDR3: TGTGCCAGCACCACTGACATTTCCCCAAACTATGGCTACACCTTC. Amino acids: CASTTDISPNYGYTF.

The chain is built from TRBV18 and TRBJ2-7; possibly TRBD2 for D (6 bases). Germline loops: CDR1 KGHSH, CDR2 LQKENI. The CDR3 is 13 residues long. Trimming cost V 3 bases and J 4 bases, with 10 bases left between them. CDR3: CASSPGDWYEQYF. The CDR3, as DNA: TGTGCCAGCTCACCCGGGGACTGGTACGAGCAGTACTTC.